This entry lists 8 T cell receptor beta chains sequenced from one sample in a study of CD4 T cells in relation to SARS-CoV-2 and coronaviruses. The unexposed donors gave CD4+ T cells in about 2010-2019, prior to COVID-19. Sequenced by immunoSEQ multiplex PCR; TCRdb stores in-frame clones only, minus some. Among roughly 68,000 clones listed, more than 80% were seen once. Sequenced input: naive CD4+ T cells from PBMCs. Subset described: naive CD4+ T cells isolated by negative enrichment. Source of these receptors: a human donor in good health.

CDR3 DNA sequence: TGTGCCAGCAGCGGACCTTACGAGCAGTACTTC. This gives the protein CASSGPYEQYF. This rearrangement joins TRBV3-1 (or the pseudogene TRBV3-2) to TRBJ2-7; no firm D call. Germline V CDR1 and CDR2: LGHDT, YNNKEL (reference sequence). The CDR3 extends over 11 amino acids. The V gene lost 5 bases and the J gene lost 4 bases, with 6 bases spanning the gap.

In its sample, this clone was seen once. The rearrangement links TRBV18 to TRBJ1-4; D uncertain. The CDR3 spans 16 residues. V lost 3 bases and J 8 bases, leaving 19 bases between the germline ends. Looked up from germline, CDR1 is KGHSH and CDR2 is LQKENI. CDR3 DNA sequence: TGTGCCAGCTCACCTTCACGGGCAAAGAATGACGAAAAACTGTTTTTT. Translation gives CASSPSRAKNDEKLFF. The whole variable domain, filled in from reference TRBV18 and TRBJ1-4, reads NAGVMQNPRHLVRRRGQEARLRCSPMKGHSHVYWYRQLPEEGLKFMVYLQKENIIDESGMPKERFSAEFPKEGPSILRIQQVVRGDSAAYFCASSPSRAKNDEKLFFGSGTQLSVL.

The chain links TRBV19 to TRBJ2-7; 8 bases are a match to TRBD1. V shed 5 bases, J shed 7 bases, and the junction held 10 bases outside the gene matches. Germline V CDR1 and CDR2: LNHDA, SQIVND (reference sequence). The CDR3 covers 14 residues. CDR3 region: CASSPRTGRGEQYF. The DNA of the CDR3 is TGTGCCAGTAGTCCCAGGACAGGGCGAGGAGAGCAGTACTTC. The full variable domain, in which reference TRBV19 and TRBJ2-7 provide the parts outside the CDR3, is DGGITQSPKYLFRKEGQNVTLSCEQNLNHDAMYWYRQDPGQGLRLIYYSQIVNDFQKGDIAEGYSVSREKKESFPLTVTSAQKNPTAFYLCASSPRTGRGEQYFGPGTRLTVT.

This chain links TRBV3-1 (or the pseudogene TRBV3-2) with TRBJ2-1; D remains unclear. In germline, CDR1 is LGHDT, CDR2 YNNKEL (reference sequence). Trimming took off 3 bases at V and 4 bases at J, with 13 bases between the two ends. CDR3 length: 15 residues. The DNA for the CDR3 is TGTGCCAGCAGCCAGAGTGAGAGCACGTACAATGAGCAGTTCTTC. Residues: CASSQSESTYNEQFF.

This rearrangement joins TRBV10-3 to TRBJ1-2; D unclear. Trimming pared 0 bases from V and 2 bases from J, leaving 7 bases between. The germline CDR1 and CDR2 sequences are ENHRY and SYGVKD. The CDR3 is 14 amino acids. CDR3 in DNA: TGTGCCATCAGTGAGTCAAGGGTCAACTATGGCTACACCTTC. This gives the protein CAISESRVNYGYTF.

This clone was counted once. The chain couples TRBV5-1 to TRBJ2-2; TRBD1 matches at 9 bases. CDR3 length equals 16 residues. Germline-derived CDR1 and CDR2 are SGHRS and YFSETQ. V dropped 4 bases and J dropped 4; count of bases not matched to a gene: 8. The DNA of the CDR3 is TGCGCCAGCAGCCCTCGGACAGGGGTGGGCACCGGGGAGCTGTTTTTT. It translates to CASSPRTGVGTGELFF. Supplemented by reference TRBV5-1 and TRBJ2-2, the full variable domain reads KAGVTQTPRYLIKTRGQQVTLSCSPISGHRSVSWYQQTPGQGLQFLFEYFSETQRNKGNFPGRFSGRQFSNSRSEMNVSTLELGDSALYLCASSPRTGVGTGELFFGEGSRLTVL.

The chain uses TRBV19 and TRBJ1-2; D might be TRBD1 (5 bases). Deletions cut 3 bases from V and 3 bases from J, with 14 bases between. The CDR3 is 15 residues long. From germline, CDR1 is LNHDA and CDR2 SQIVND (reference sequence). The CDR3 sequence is CASSIRDPWDYGYTF. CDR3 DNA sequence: TGTGCCAGTAGTATCCGGGACCCCTGGGACTATGGCTACACCTTC.

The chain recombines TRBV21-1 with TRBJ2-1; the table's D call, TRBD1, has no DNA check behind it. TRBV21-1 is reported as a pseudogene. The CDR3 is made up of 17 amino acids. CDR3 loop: CASTPHCVWDRYNEQFF. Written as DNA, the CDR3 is TGTGCCAGCACCCCACACTGCGTCTGGGACAGATACAATGAGCAGTTCTTC.